This T cell receptor (beta chain) was sequenced during a study of OX40 agonist ivuxolimab in advanced cancers. Study information: Intravenous ivuxolimab was administered to patients every 2 weeks at 0.01 to 10 mg/kg.

Per the germline V gene, CDR1 is LGHNA and CDR2 is YNFKEQ. V was clipped by 1 base and J by 2 bases; unmatched bases: 13. The CDR3 covers 18 residues. Study outcomes and limitations: Among patients with partial responses at 0.1-3.0 mg/kg, clonal expansion was among the lowest.

Clones were sequenced by immunoSEQ multiplex PCR, and TCRdb holds only the in-frame ones, with some missing. The sample yields more than 10,000 clones, around 79% seen once. To note about this clone: The target antigen is unknown.

The chain joins TRBV4-2 to TRBJ2-7, with TRBD1 matching over 8 bases. The sequence was collected from an adult with an advanced solid tumor such as melanoma, head and neck, liver or kidney cancer. Sequencing used CD4+ or CD8+ T cells sorted from blood, obtained in a trial of the OX40 agonist ivuxolimab. CDR3 residues: CASSQADRVRVTPYEQYF. The CDR3 nucleotides are TGTGCCAGCAGCCAAGCGGACAGGGTTAGAGTTACACCCTACGAGCAGTACTTC.